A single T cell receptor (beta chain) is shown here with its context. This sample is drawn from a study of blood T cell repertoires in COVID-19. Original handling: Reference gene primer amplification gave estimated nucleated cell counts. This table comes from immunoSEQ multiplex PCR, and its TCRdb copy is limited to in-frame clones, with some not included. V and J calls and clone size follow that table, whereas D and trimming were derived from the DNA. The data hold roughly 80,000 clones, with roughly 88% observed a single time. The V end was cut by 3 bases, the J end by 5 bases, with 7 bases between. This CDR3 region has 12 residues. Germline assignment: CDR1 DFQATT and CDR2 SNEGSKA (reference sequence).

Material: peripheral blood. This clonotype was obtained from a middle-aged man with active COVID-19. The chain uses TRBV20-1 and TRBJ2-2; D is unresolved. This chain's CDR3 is CSASIRTGELFF. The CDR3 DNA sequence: TGCAGTGCTAGTATCCGGACCGGGGAGCTGTTTTTT.